This T cell receptor beta chain appears in the sequencing data of a study of shared clonotypes between healthy human individuals. As for the study in general: Each donor's CD4 naive and CD4 memory cells filled three plates apiece, CD8 naive two, and CD8 memory one. Study findings and constraints: Only a few donors were included, so the genetic and exposure-history diversity represented was limited. Clonotype sharing among donors was expected to depend on sequencing depth.

The protocol was immunoSEQ multiplex PCR, while the TCRdb copy is restricted to in-frame clones and leaves out a portion. In the table there are roughly 1 million clones, 65% to 80% of which are singletons. Trimming removed 3 bases at V and 12 bases at J, with 14 bases between. The CDR3 is 11 amino acids. Germline CDR1 GTSNPN, CDR2 SVGIG (reference sequence). Concerning this clone itself: Its antigen is currently unknown.

The sequence came from a man aged 18 to 29 in good health. Sequenced input: memory CD4+ T cells sorted from blood. The subset was: CD45RA-negative fraction. The rearrangement joins TRBV30 to TRBJ1-1; D ambiguous. The CDR3 sequence is CAWRANERTFF. CDR3 in DNA: TGTGCCTGGAGGGCGAACGAAAGGACTTTCTTT.